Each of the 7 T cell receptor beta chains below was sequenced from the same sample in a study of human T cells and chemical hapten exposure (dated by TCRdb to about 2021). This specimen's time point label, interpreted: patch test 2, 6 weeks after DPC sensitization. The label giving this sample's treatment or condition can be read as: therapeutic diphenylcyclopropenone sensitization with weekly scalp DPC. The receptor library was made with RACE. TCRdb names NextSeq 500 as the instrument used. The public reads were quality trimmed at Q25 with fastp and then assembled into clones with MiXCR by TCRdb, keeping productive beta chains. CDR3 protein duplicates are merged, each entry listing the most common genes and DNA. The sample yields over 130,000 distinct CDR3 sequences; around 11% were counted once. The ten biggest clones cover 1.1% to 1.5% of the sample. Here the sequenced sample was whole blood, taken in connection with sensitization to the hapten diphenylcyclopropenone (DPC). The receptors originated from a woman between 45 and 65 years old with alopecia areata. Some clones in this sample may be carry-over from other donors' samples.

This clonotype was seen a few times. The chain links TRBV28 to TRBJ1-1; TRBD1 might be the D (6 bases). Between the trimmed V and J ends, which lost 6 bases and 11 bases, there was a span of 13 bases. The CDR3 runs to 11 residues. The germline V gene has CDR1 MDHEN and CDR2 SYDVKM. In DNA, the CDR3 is TGTGCCAGCAGCTATAGGGGGGGTGCTTTCTTT. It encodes CASSYRGGAFF.

CDR3 DNA: TGCAGCGTCTACGACGGTCCCTACGAGCAGTACTTC. This codes for CSVYDGPYEQYF. This chain links TRBV29-1 with TRBJ2-7; D unresolved. Germline V gene data show CDR1 as SQVTM and CDR2 as ANQGSEA. The CDR3 covers 12 residues. Trimming took 6 bases from V and 2 from J, leaving 11 bases between them.

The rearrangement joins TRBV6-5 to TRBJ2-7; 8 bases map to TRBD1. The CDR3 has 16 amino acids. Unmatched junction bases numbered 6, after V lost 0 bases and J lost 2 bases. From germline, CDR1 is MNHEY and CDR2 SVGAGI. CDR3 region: CASSYSPDRETYEQYF. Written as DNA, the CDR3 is TGTGCCAGCAGTTACTCCCCGGACAGGGAAACCTACGAGCAGTACTTC.

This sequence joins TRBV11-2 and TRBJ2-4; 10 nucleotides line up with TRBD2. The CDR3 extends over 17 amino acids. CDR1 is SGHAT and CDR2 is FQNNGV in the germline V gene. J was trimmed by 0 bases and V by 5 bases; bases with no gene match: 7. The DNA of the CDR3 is TGTGCCAGCAGCGCGTTTCGACTAGCGGGAGCCAAAAACATTCAGTACTTC. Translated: CASSAFRLAGAKNIQYF.

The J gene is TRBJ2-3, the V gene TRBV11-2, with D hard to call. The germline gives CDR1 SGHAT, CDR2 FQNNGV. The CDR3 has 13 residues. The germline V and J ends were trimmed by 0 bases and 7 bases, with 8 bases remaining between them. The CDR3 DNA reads TGTGCCAGCAGCTTAGAACGGGTGAATACGCAGTATTTT. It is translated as CASSLERVNTQYF.

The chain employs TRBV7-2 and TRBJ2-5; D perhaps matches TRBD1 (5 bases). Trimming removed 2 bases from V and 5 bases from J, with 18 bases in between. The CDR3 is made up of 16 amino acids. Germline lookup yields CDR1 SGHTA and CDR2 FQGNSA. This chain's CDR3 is CASSLQVQARAETQYF. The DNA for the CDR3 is TGTGCCAGCAGCTTACAGGTCCAGGCCAGGGCTGAGACCCAGTACTTC. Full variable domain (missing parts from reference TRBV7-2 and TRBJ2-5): GAGVSQSPSNKVTEKGKDVELRCDPISGHTALYWYRQSLGQGLEFLIYFQGNSAPDKSGLPSDRFSAERTGGSVSTLTIQRTQQEDSAVYLCASSLQVQARAETQYFGPGTRLLVL.

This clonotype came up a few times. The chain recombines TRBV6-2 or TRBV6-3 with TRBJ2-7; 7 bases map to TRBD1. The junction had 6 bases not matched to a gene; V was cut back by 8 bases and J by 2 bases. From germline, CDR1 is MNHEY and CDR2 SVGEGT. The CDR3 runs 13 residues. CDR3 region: CASLRGSTYEQYF. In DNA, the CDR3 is TGTGCCAGCCTCAGGGGGAGCACCTACGAGCAGTACTTC.